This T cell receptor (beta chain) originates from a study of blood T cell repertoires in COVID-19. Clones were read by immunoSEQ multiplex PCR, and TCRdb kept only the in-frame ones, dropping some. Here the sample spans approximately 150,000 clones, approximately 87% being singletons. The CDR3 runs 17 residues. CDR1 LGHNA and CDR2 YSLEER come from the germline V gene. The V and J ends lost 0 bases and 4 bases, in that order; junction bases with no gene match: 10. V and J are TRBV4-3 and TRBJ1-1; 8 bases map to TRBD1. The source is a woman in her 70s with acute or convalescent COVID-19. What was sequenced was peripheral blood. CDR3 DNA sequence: TGCGCCAGCAGCCAAGATCTTCCCCCTACAGGGGGCACTGAAGCTTTCTTT. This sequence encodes CASSQDLPPTGGTEAFF.